These 2 T cell receptor beta chains came from one sample sequenced in a study of blood T cells in healthy people across ages. A J-beta primer mix and a sample-barcoded 5' primer were used in a second PCR of roughly 7 to 12 cycles. TCRdb recomputed calls from the 5' RACE reads with MiXCR, one row per CDR3 protein. The repertoire has about 800,000 distinct CDR3 sequences, around 25% of them found once; the top ten carry more than 3%. These data were also reused for a study on T cells of mothers and their children.

The sequencing sample was made of blood. These receptors were collected from a boy between 10 and 17 years old in good health.

This clonotype was seen only a few times. The rearrangement links TRBV28 to TRBJ2-1, with a weak D call TRBD1 (6 bases). Germline values: CDR1 MDHEN, CDR2 SYDVKM. V was pared by 7 bases and J by 4 bases, with 26 bases between. The CDR3 loop spans 18 amino acids. CDR3 nucleotide sequence: TGTGCCAGCACCCCACGGAGACAGGCTAGGAGTAATTACAATGAGCAGTTCTTC. Translation: CASTPRRQARSNYNEQFF.

This clonotype was seen only a few times. The conserved phenylalanine or tryptophan is not found at the CDR3 terminus, so this likely reflects a read error. V is TRBV6-6 and J is TRBJ1-6, with no clear D. The CDR3 consists of 14 residues. Trimming pared 2 bases from V and 4 bases from J, leaving 6 bases between. CDR1 MNHNY and CDR2 SVGAGI come from the germline V gene (reference sequence). The CDR3 DNA is TGTGCCAGCAGTTACCGAGATTATAATTCACCCCTCCACCTT. It codes for CASSYRDYNSPLHL.